This T cell receptor (beta chain) came from a study of cytomegalovirus exposure and HLA in healthy donors. At the level of the study: From some 190 million T cells, an earlier analysis saw approximately 110 million unique TCR beta sequences.

Trimming pared 2 bases from V and 8 bases from J, leaving 12 bases between. Per the germline V gene, CDR1 is WSHSY and CDR2 is SAAADI. This CDR3 has 13 residues. The PCR ran on 60 Vbeta and 13 Jbeta primers. As originally analysed: Later work found approximately 87 million unique TCR beta chains, with about 10 million shared. Assay used: immunoSEQ multiplex PCR; TCRdb lists only in-frame clones, some missing. The DNA gave D and trimming, while V, J and clone size come from that table. The top ten hold approximately 6.1% of the sample, which has 100,000 or so clones, about 83% seen once. The specimen sequenced was PBMCs. This chain joins TRBV10-2 and TRBJ1-2; a possible D gene is TRBD1 (5 bases). The TCR comes from a man younger than 35 in good health and CMV-seronegative. Here the CDR3 reads CASSETDRGGYTF. The CDR3 bases are TGCGCCAGCAGTGAGACTGACCGGGGGGGCTACACCTTC.